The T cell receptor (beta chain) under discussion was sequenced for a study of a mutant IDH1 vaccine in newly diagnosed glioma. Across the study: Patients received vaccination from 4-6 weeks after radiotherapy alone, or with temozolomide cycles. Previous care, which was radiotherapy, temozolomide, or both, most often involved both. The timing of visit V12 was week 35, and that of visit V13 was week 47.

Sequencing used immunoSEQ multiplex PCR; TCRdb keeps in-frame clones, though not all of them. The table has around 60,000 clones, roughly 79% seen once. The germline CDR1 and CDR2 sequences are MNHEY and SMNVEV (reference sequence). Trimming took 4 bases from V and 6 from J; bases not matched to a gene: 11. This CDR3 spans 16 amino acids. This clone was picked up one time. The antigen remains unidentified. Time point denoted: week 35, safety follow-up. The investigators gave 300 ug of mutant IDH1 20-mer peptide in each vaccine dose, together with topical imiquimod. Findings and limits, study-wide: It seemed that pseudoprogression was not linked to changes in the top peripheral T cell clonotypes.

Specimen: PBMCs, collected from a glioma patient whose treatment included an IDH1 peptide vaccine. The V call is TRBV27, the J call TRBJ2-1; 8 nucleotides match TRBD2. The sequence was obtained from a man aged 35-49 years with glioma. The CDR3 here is CASSSPGLDLGNEQFF. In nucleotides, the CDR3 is TGTGCCAGCAGTTCTCCGGGACTAGATCTGGGCAATGAGCAGTTCTTC.